One and the same sample provided the 5 T cell receptor beta chains below, sequenced in a study of blood T cell repertoires in COVID-19. The assay was immunoSEQ multiplex PCR, and TCRdb's table has in-frame clones only and misses some. The sample has 110,000 or so clones, around 85% seen once; the top ten hold approximately 7.9%. The specimen was peripheral blood. These TCRs come from a man aged 65-85 years who had recovered from COVID-19.

Remarks on this clone: Other DNA sequences within the sample encode an identical CDR3. This chain uses TRBV4-3 with TRBJ2-2; a weak D match, TRBD2 (6 bases). V dropped 3 bases and J dropped 4 bases, with 21 bases sitting between them. The CDR3 contains 18 residues. CDR1 and CDR2 from the germline V gene are LGHNA and YSLEER. The CDR3 loop reads CASSHGVLAVGSTGELFF. The CDR3 bases are TGCGCCAGCAGCCATGGGGTACTAGCCGTCGGGAGCACCGGGGAGCTGTTTTTT.

The rearrangement links TRBV5-1 to TRBJ2-7; tentatively, D is TRBD2 (5 bases). V lost 1 base, J lost 5 bases, and 13 bases lay in between. CDR1 is SGHRS, CDR2 YFSETQ, per germline. CDR3 size: 14 residues. CDR3 amino acids: CASSLMKPGDEQYF. CDR3 coding DNA: TGCGCCAGCAGCTTGATGAAACCCGGGGACGAGCAGTACTTC.

This chain connects TRBV6-5 to TRBJ1-1, with 8 bases that match TRBD1. Germline V gene data show CDR1 as MNHEY and CDR2 as SVGAGI. The CDR3 is made up of 13 amino acids. V was pared by 5 bases and J by 4 bases, with 3 bases of the junction left unmatched. CDR3 coding DNA: TGTGCCAGCAGTCGGACAGGGAGCACTGAAGCTTTCTTT. It encodes CASSRTGSTEAFF.

The V gene is TRBV29-1, the J gene TRBJ1-5; a weak D match, TRBD1 (6 bases). Germline CDR1 reads SQVTM; CDR2 reads ANQGSEA. Trimming took off 4 bases at V and 5 bases at J, with 12 bases between the two ends. The CDR3 has 13 residues. The CDR3 sequence is CSVGGGPDQPQHF. DNA of the CDR3: TGCAGCGTTGGGGGGGGGCCGGATCAGCCCCAGCATTTT.

The rearrangement uses TRBV28 and TRBJ2-1; weak D call: TRBD1 (5 bases). The germline CDR1 and CDR2 sequences are MDHEN and SYDVKM. The V gene lost 7 bases and the J gene lost 0 bases, with 10 bases spanning the gap. This CDR3 spans 14 amino acids. In DNA form, the CDR3 reads TGTGCCAGCATTGACAGTTCCTCCTACAATGAGCAGTTCTTC. This codes for CASIDSSSYNEQFF.